This entry lists 31 T cell receptor beta chains sequenced from one sample in a study of blood T cell repertoires in COVID-19. TCRdb's table, derived via immunoSEQ multiplex PCR, lists solely in-frame clones and lacks some. The repertoire includes some 310,000 clones, around 87% of them detected once, and 1% sits in the top ten. Sequencing used peripheral blood. The receptors derive from a man in his fifties or sixties with active or convalescent COVID-19.

DNA of the CDR3: TGTGCCAGCAGCCCAACGACTAGCGGGGTTTTGGACATTCAGTACTTC. Amino acids: CASSPTTSGVLDIQYF. The V and J genes are TRBV3-1 (or the pseudogene TRBV3-2) and TRBJ2-4; 11 bases agree with TRBD2. Trimming removed 4 bases from V and 8 bases from J; junction bases left unmatched: 10. Germline CDR1 LGHDT, CDR2 YNNKEL (reference sequence). The CDR3 is 16 amino acids.

The chain joins TRBV2 to TRBJ1-2; perhaps TRBD1 as D (6 bases). The CDR3 loop spans 14 amino acids. Germline loops: CDR1 SNHLY, CDR2 FYNNEI. Trimming took 0 bases from V and 4 from J, leaving 9 bases between them. CDR3 DNA: TGTGCCAGCAGTGAAGCCGGGGACATCTATGGCTACACCTTC. Amino acids: CASSEAGDIYGYTF.

The chain employs TRBV10-3 and TRBJ2-7, with 7 bases lining up with TRBD2. The CDR3 totals 13 residues. Trimming cost V 7 bases and J 1 base; bases outside gene matches: 4. Germline CDR1 ENHRY, CDR2 SYGVKD. CDR3 region: CAITTSTSYEQYF. The CDR3 region has the DNA TGTGCCATCACGACTAGCACATCCTACGAGCAGTACTTC.

V is TRBV2 and J is TRBJ1-6; unclear D gene. The V and J ends lost 6 bases and 10 bases respectively, with 10 bases between them. Per the germline V gene, CDR1 is SNHLY and CDR2 is FYNNEI. The CDR3 contains 12 residues. The CDR3: CASSVRGSPLHF. CDR3 sequence (DNA): TGTGCCAGCAGCGTCCGAGGGTCACCCCTCCACTTT.

The rearrangement uses TRBV6-6 and TRBJ2-1; tentatively, D is TRBD1 (5 bases). The germline CDR1 and CDR2 sequences are MNHNY and SVGAGI (reference sequence). CDR3 length: 15 amino acids. The V end was cut by 7 bases, the J end by 4 bases, with 17 bases between. The DNA of the CDR3 is TGTGCCAGCACCCAAGCAAGCCAGGGTTACAATGAGCAGTTCTTC. Translating gives CASTQASQGYNEQFF.

This clone appeared once. The CDR3 DNA is TGTGCCAGCAGGGGGCAGGACTATGGCTACACCTTC. Amino acids: CASRGQDYGYTF. This chain uses TRBV28 with TRBJ1-2, with D perhaps TRBD1 (5 bases). With 6 bases removed from V and 3 bases from J, the gap between germline ends came to 8 bases. Looked up from germline, CDR1 is MDHEN and CDR2 is SYDVKM. The CDR3 contains 12 residues.

This chain joins TRBV10-1 and TRBJ1-2, with D hard to call. The germline gives CDR1 WNHNN, CDR2 SYGVQD (reference sequence). V was pared by 1 base and J by 5 bases, with 8 bases between. This CDR3 spans 13 amino acids. CDR3 DNA sequence: TGCGCCAGCAGTGAGTACCGAGAGTATGGCTACACCTTC. It specifies CASSEYREYGYTF.

The rearrangement joins TRBV19 to TRBJ1-4; a weak D match, TRBD1 (6 bases). CDR1 LNHDA and CDR2 SQIVND come from the germline V gene (reference sequence). Trimming removed 5 bases at V and 3 bases at J, with 13 bases between. The CDR3 contains 15 residues. CDR3 DNA: TGTGCCAGTAGTTCACAGGGCCTGGCTAATGAAAAACTGTTTTTT. It specifies CASSSQGLANEKLFF.

As DNA, the CDR3 is TGCAGCGCCGTGGGGGCGAATAGAGAGACCCAGTACTTC. Protein product: CSAVGANRETQYF. The chain uses TRBV29-1 and TRBJ2-5, with D perhaps TRBD1 (6 bases). The germline gives CDR1 SQVTM, CDR2 ANQGSEA. The CDR3 contains 13 residues. Trimming removed 7 bases at V and 4 bases at J, with 16 bases between.

The J gene is TRBJ2-7, the V gene TRBV7-8; maybe TRBD2 (5 bases). The CDR3 is 14 residues long. Trimming shortened V by 0 bases and J by 3 bases, and 9 bases separated the two germline ends. In germline, CDR1 is SGHVS, CDR2 FQNEAQ. In DNA, the CDR3 is TGTGCCAGCAGCTTAGCTAGCGTGAACTACGAGCAGTACTTC. It specifies CASSLASVNYEQYF.

The chain joins TRBV7-9 to TRBJ1-4, with D perhaps matching TRBD1 (6 bases). The CDR3 consists of 16 residues. V was cut by 1 base and J by 8 bases, with 17 bases left in between. Per the germline V gene, CDR1 is SEHNR and CDR2 is FQNEAQ (reference sequence). Here the CDR3 DNA reads TGTGCCAGCAGCTTAGGCTCGGGGGGGCGTAGCGAAAAACTGTTTTTT. Translating gives CASSLGSGGRSEKLFF.

The chain employs TRBV7-6 and TRBJ2-2; 11 positions match TRBD2. Looked up from germline, CDR1 is SGHVS and CDR2 is FNYEAQ. V shed 3 bases, J shed 3 bases, and the junction held 6 bases outside the gene matches. This CDR3 has 17 amino acids. CDR3: CASSLPSGGKDTGELFF. CDR3 bases: TGTGCCAGCAGCTTGCCTAGCGGGGGGAAAGACACCGGGGAGCTGTTTTTT.

This clone was detected only once. Other nucleotide sequences from this sample produce the same CDR3. The genes are TRBV5-6 and TRBJ2-5; 12 nucleotides line up with TRBD2. The trim removed 4 bases at V and 1 base at J, leaving 5 bases unmatched. This CDR3 spans 16 amino acids. CDR1 is SGHDT and CDR2 is YYEEEE in the germline V gene. In DNA form, the CDR3 reads TGTGCCAGCAGCCCCGGACTAGCGGGGATCCAAGAGACCCAGTACTTC. This codes for CASSPGLAGIQETQYF.

This chain joins TRBV27 and TRBJ2-1; D might be TRBD1 (6 bases). V was pared by 6 bases and J by 4 bases, with 10 bases between. Germline CDR1 and CDR2: MNHEY and SMNVEV (reference sequence). This CDR3 is built from 13 residues. As DNA, the CDR3 is TGTGCCAGCAGACCACAGGGTTACAATGAGCAGTTCTTC. It specifies CASRPQGYNEQFF.

The rearrangement links TRBV29-1 to TRBJ2-7; the match to TRBD2 covers 8 bases. The CDR3 sequence is 15 residues long. Germline V gene data show CDR1 as SQVTM and CDR2 as ANQGSEA. Losses at the gene ends were 0 bases for V and 7 bases for J; bases not matched to a gene: 11. CDR3: CSVEDRRGGPGEQYF. CDR3 nucleotide sequence: TGCAGCGTTGAAGATCGCCGCGGGGGGCCGGGGGAGCAGTACTTC.

This clone has only one observation. The chain joins TRBV18 to TRBJ1-2; 7 bases map to TRBD1. The J segment lost 6 bases and the V segment lost 1 base, leaving 8 bases of the junction unmatched. The germline gives CDR1 KGHSH, CDR2 LQKENI. The CDR3 contains 15 residues. CDR3 bases: TGTGCCAGCTCACCACAGGGGGCGCAACGGAATGGCTACACCTTC. This codes for CASSPQGAQRNGYTF.

J is TRBJ2-7 and V is TRBV6-5; D call uncertain. Germline loops: CDR1 MNHEY, CDR2 SVGAGI. The CDR3 loop spans 14 amino acids. Trimming cost V 4 bases and J 0 bases, with 10 bases left between them. The CDR3 is CASSLERTSYEQYF. The CDR3 DNA is TGTGCCAGCAGTTTAGAAAGAACCTCCTACGAGCAGTACTTC.

The rearrangement joins TRBV20-1 to TRBJ1-1, with D maybe TRBD1 (6 bases). The CDR3 covers 15 residues. Trimming cost V 3 bases and J 5 bases, with 19 bases left between them. Per the germline V gene, CDR1 is DFQATT and CDR2 is SNEGSKA (reference sequence). CDR3 residues: CSASTPQGPGTEAFF. The CDR3 DNA sequence: TGCAGTGCTAGTACCCCACAGGGACCGGGTACTGAAGCTTTCTTT.

CDR3 sequence reads: CASSQVRGGAGNEQFF. DNA for the CDR3: TGCGCCAGCAGCCAAGTTAGAGGGGGGGCGGGGAATGAGCAGTTCTTC. This sequence joins TRBV4-3 and TRBJ2-1, with TRBD2 as a possible D gene (7 bases). V lost 1 base to trimming and J lost 7 bases, with 17 bases between them. CDR1 and CDR2 (germline): LGHNA, YSLEER. CDR3 size: 16 residues.

The chain employs TRBV5-1 and TRBJ1-4; 8 bases match TRBD1. Trimming removed 3 bases from V and 7 bases from J; junction bases left unmatched: 17. Germline-derived CDR1 and CDR2 are SGHRS and YFSETQ. The CDR3 extends over 18 amino acids. CDR3 sequence reads: CASSWTGQGGMAAEKLFF. CDR3 DNA sequence: TGCGCCAGCAGCTGGACCGGACAGGGCGGGATGGCGGCTGAAAAACTGTTTTTT.

This chain connects TRBV19 to TRBJ2-7; TRBD1 aligns across 9 bases. The CDR3 spans 15 residues. The germline V gene encodes CDR1 LNHDA and CDR2 SQIVND (reference sequence). The V segment lost 0 bases and the J segment 4 bases; nucleotides outside the gene matches: 4. The CDR3 bases are TGTGCCAGTAGTATAGAAGGGACAGGGACTTACGAGCAGTACTTC. Translated, it gives CASSIEGTGTYEQYF.

This clone has more than one count but fewer than ten. This sequence joins TRBV5-5 and TRBJ2-1, with TRBD2 matching over 11 bases. The CDR3 totals 17 residues. Germline V gene sequence: CDR1 SGHKS, CDR2 YYEKEE (reference sequence). With V trimmed by 4 bases and J by 4 bases, 10 bases remained unmatched. In DNA form, the CDR3 reads TGTGCCAGCAGCCAGACTAGCGGGGCCTCTCTTTACAATGAGCAGTTCTTC. Amino acid sequence: CASSQTSGASLYNEQFF.

V is TRBV3-1 (or the pseudogene TRBV3-2) and J is TRBJ2-7; 10 nucleotides agree with TRBD2. This CDR3 contains 16 residues. Trimming took 0 bases from V and 4 from J; bases not matched to a gene: 6. CDR1 LGHDT and CDR2 YNNKEL come from the germline V gene (reference sequence). The CDR3 reads CASSQDRGLASYEQYF. In DNA form, the CDR3 reads TGTGCCAGCAGCCAAGATAGGGGACTAGCGTCTTACGAGCAGTACTTC.

The rearrangement uses TRBV19 and TRBJ1-1; D unresolved. CDR1 and CDR2 from the germline V gene are LNHDA and SQIVND (reference sequence). The CDR3 length is 15 residues. The V end was cut by 3 bases, the J end by 3 bases, with 14 bases between. The chain's CDR3 is CASSIDPQRDTEAFF. The CDR3 nucleotides are TGTGCCAGTAGTATCGACCCTCAGCGGGACACTGAAGCTTTCTTT.

This rearrangement joins TRBV19 to TRBJ1-4, with no clear D. The CDR3 runs 18 residues. Looked up from germline, CDR1 is LNHDA and CDR2 is SQIVND (reference sequence). Deletions cut 2 bases from V and 10 bases from J, with 26 bases between. The CDR3 region has the DNA TGTGCCAGTAGTATACCGGACTATTTTGGATTTAGGGATGGAAAACTGTTTTTT. As protein: CASSIPDYFGFRDGKLFF.

The V call is TRBV28, the J call TRBJ1-1; the D gene is possibly TRBD1 (5 bases). The CDR3 has 15 amino acids. The germline gives CDR1 MDHEN, CDR2 SYDVKM. Trimming removed 6 bases at V and 3 bases at J, with 17 bases between. CDR3 protein: CASSRPAGQYTEAFF. The DNA of the CDR3 is TGTGCCAGCAGCCGACCCGCGGGGCAATACACTGAAGCTTTCTTT.

The genes are TRBV5-1 and TRBJ2-2; D call uncertain. Germline loops: CDR1 SGHRS, CDR2 YFSETQ. Trimming took 4 bases from V and 0 from J, leaving 10 bases between them. The CDR3 is 15 residues long. The CDR3 protein is CASSPDWANTGELFF. The CDR3 region has the DNA TGCGCCAGCAGCCCCGACTGGGCGAACACCGGGGAGCTGTTTTTT.

The rearrangement links TRBV15 to TRBJ2-1; 9 bases agree with TRBD2. This CDR3 has 16 amino acids. Germline CDR1 and CDR2: LNHNV and YYDKDF (reference sequence). V dropped 2 bases and J dropped 1; count of bases not matched to a gene: 3. The CDR3 sequence: CATSRLRGGSYNEQFF. The CDR3 nucleotides read TGTGCCACCAGCAGATTGCGGGGGGGGTCCTACAATGAGCAGTTCTTC.

The rearrangement joins TRBV5-1 to TRBJ2-3; 10 bases match TRBD2. Germline V gives CDR1 SGHRS, CDR2 YFSETQ. V lost 1 base and J lost 6; bases outside the gene matches: 2. The CDR3 totals 14 residues. In nucleotides, the CDR3 is TGCGCCAGCAGCTTGATAGCGGGGGGCGATACGCAGTATTTT. This translates into CASSLIAGGDTQYF.

The rearrangement uses TRBV5-1 and TRBJ2-7, with D hard to call. Germline V gives CDR1 SGHRS, CDR2 YFSETQ. V lost 6 bases and J 2 bases, leaving 18 bases between the germline ends. This CDR3 spans 15 amino acids. CDR3 nucleotide sequence: TGCGCCAGCACCGATGGCTCCAGATTCACCTACGAGCAGTACTTC. This encodes CASTDGSRFTYEQYF.

J is TRBJ2-3 and V is TRBV5-1; 8 bases align to TRBD2. V gave up 7 bases and J gave up 0 bases; unmatched junction bases: 10. The CDR3 is made up of 16 amino acids. Looked up from germline, CDR1 is SGHRS and CDR2 is YFSETQ. The CDR3 bases are TGCGCCAGCGTCTCCGGCCCGGGGGGGAGCACAGATACGCAGTATTTT. Translation: CASVSGPGGSTDTQYF.